This T cell receptor beta chain was retrieved from a study of OX40 agonist ivuxolimab in advanced cancers. Study summary: Patients were treated with intravenous ivuxolimab, dosed at 0.01 to 10 mg/kg and infused every 2 weeks. Overall study findings and caveats: The work left the antigen specificity of expanded peripheral T cells undetermined.

A note on this clone: Its antigen is unknown.

The CDR3 is 16 residues long. The V and J ends lost 5 bases and 1 base respectively, with 17 bases between them. Germline V gives CDR1 MDHEN, CDR2 SYDVKM. Assay used: immunoSEQ multiplex PCR; TCRdb lists only in-frame clones, some missing. This repertoire shows 45,000 to 65,000 clones, approximately 91% found once; its top ten account for 5.5% to 7%. The receptor's source is an adult with an advanced solid tumor such as melanoma, head and neck, liver or kidney cancer. The source material was CD4+ or CD8+ T cells sorted from blood, sampled in a trial of the OX40 agonist ivuxolimab. The V call is TRBV28, the J call TRBJ2-5; tentatively, D is TRBD2 (6 bases). CDR3 residues: CASSLPPPGLQETQYF. CDR3 DNA: TGTGCCAGCAGTCTGCCGCCCCCGGGACTCCAAGAGACCCAGTACTTC.